A selection of T cell receptor beta chains follows, all from one sample in a study of blood T cell repertoires in COVID-19. Profiled with immunoSEQ multiplex PCR; TCRdb holds only in-frame clones, not every one. The table records roughly 150,000 clones, approximately 91% of them present only once. Sequences were obtained from peripheral blood. These receptor sequences come from a man younger than 30 with COVID-19, enrolled during active disease. Both conserved end residues are part of each CDR3.

j_call,v_call,cdr3_aa
TRBJ1-1,TRBV28,CASSPWTRAGEAFF
TRBJ2-3,TRBV5-1,CASSAQRARGGTQYF
TRBJ2-6,TRBV19,CASSLFSGANVLTF
TRBJ2-1,TRBV7-7,CASSLVGTSSRTSYNEQFF
TRBJ1-1,TRBV4-3,CASSQDSSRMAEAFF
TRBJ1-1,TRBV4-2,CASSRDLGGTANTEAFF
TRBJ2-3,TRBV11-2,CASSLEGFGGPSTDTQYF
TRBJ2-4,TRBV28,CASSLDWEGKKNIQYF
TRBJ2-7,TRBV28,CASSFDSTYEQYF
TRBJ1-1,TRBV6-2/TRBV6-3,CASSYGADTEAFF
TRBJ2-7,TRBV27,CASSEHTSGWAPEQYF
TRBJ2-1,TRBV24-1,CATSDVTGGWDNNEQFF
TRBJ1-4,TRBV4-2,CASSQPRGFEKLFF